A selection of T cell receptor beta chains follows, all from one sample in a study of cytomegalovirus exposure and HLA in healthy donors. The assay was immunoSEQ multiplex PCR, and TCRdb's table has in-frame clones only and misses some. The table has about 130,000 clones, over 70% seen once. Sequenced input: PBMCs. The receptors stem from a woman aged 40-49 years in good health and CMV-seronegative. CDR3s include the opening cysteine and the closing phenylalanine or tryptophan. The order of the fields is D gene, V gene, J gene, clone size, CDR3 DNA, CDR3 protein. A D gene is named only where the DNA matches it firmly. A clone size is listed for some rows: how often the clone was seen (once, few, many), or a class if it is expanded.

d_gene: TRBD1; v_gene: TRBV28; j_gene: TRBJ1-4; abundance: -; CDR3nt: TGTGCCAGCAGTTTGAGGACAGGCTTCGAAAAACTGTTTTTT; CDR3aa: CASSLRTGFEKLFF
d_gene: -; v_gene: TRBV25-1; j_gene: TRBJ1-1; abundance: once; CDR3nt: TGTGCCAGCAGTCCAGCAGGGGATAACACTGAAGCTTTCTTT; CDR3aa: CASSPAGDNTEAFF
d_gene: TRBD1; v_gene: TRBV6-5; j_gene: TRBJ2-4; abundance: -; CDR3nt: TGTGCCAGCAGTGGACAGGGACTAGCCAAAAACATTCAGTACTTC; CDR3aa: CASSGQGLAKNIQYF
d_gene: -; v_gene: TRBV9; j_gene: TRBJ2-7; abundance: -; CDR3nt: TGTGCCAGCAGCGTAGATGCTAATGCGAGGGGGTCCTACGAGCAGTACTTC; CDR3aa: CASSVDANARGSYEQYF
d_gene: -; v_gene: TRBV12-5; j_gene: TRBJ2-1; abundance: -; CDR3nt: TGTGCTAGTGGAGCGGGACACGGGGCCTCCTACAATGAGCAGTTCTTC; CDR3aa: CASGAGHGASYNEQFF
d_gene: -; v_gene: TRBV4-1; j_gene: TRBJ1-1; abundance: -; CDR3nt: TGCGCCAGCAGCCAAGATGGACAGTGGGGCACTGAAGCTTTCTTT; CDR3aa: CASSQDGQWGTEAFF
d_gene: TRBD2; v_gene: TRBV27; j_gene: TRBJ2-1; abundance: -; CDR3nt: TGTGCCAGCACCAGCGGGGTATACAATGAGCAGTTCTTC; CDR3aa: CASTSGVYNEQFF
d_gene: -; v_gene: TRBV5-4; j_gene: TRBJ2-7; abundance: -; CDR3nt: TGTGCCAGCAGCTTGGCGGGTCAACGCTCCTACGAGCAGTACTTC; CDR3aa: CASSLAGQRSYEQYF
d_gene: -; v_gene: TRBV6-5; j_gene: TRBJ1-5; abundance: -; CDR3nt: TGTGCCAGCACCCCAAAGCCCCATAGCAATCAGCCCCAGCATTTT; CDR3aa: CASTPKPHSNQPQHF
d_gene: -; v_gene: TRBV28; j_gene: TRBJ2-1; abundance: -; CDR3nt: TGTGCCAGCAGGGGGACACTAGCGCGACATTACAATGAGCAGTTCTTC; CDR3aa: CASRGTLARHYNEQFF
d_gene: -; v_gene: TRBV7-9; j_gene: TRBJ2-7; abundance: -; CDR3nt: TGTGCCAGCAGCTTAGGGGGTGGGGGCCGGCTCTACGAGCAGTACTTC; CDR3aa: CASSLGGGGRLYEQYF
d_gene: TRBD1; v_gene: TRBV27; j_gene: TRBJ1-3; abundance: -; CDR3nt: TGTGCCAGCAGTTTATCGCAAGACAGGGTCCGAGGAAACACCATATATTTT; CDR3aa: CASSLSQDRVRGNTIYF
d_gene: TRBD1; v_gene: TRBV11-2; j_gene: TRBJ1-2; abundance: -; CDR3nt: TGTGCCAGCAGCTTATCCGGACAGGGGTTCCTTGGCTACACCTTC; CDR3aa: CASSLSGQGFLGYTF
d_gene: TRBD1; v_gene: TRBV6-6; j_gene: TRBJ1-2; abundance: -; CDR3nt: TGTGCCAGCAGTTCAAGGACAGGGGGGCCGTATGGCTACACCTTC; CDR3aa: CASSSRTGGPYGYTF
d_gene: -; v_gene: TRBV2; j_gene: TRBJ1-1; abundance: -; CDR3nt: TGTGCCAGCAGGCCAGTGAACACTGAAGCTTTCTTT; CDR3aa: CASRPVNTEAFF
d_gene: TRBD1; v_gene: TRBV6-6; j_gene: TRBJ1-2; abundance: -; CDR3nt: TGTGCCAGCAGCTCCCCGCTAGGGGGCTCTGACTATGGCTACACCTTC; CDR3aa: CASSSPLGGSDYGYTF
d_gene: TRBD1; v_gene: TRBV9; j_gene: TRBJ1-1; abundance: once; CDR3nt: TGTGCCAGCAGCGTAGGGACGACAGGGGGTAAGACTGAAGCTTTCTTT; CDR3aa: CASSVGTTGGKTEAFF
d_gene: -; v_gene: TRBV14; j_gene: TRBJ1-3; abundance: -; CDR3nt: TGTGCCAGCAGCCACGCCGGGGTTGTGGGAAACACCATATATTTT; CDR3aa: CASSHAGVVGNTIYF
d_gene: TRBD1; v_gene: TRBV5-1; j_gene: TRBJ2-7; abundance: -; CDR3nt: TGCGCCAGCAGCTACCGTCCGGGACAGAGCTCCTACGAGCAGTACTTC; CDR3aa: CASSYRPGQSSYEQYF
d_gene: TRBD1; v_gene: TRBV5-1; j_gene: TRBJ1-1; abundance: -; CDR3nt: TGCGCCAGCAGCTTGGGTCCCACAGGGGGCACTGAAGCTTTCTTT; CDR3aa: CASSLGPTGGTEAFF
d_gene: TRBD1; v_gene: TRBV6-5; j_gene: TRBJ1-3; abundance: -; CDR3nt: TGTGCCAGCAGGAGGGGGGACAGTGGGAACACCATATATTTT; CDR3aa: CASRRGDSGNTIYF
d_gene: TRBD1; v_gene: TRBV6-1; j_gene: TRBJ2-7; abundance: -; CDR3nt: TGTGCCGCTGGGGACAGGTTCTACGAGCAGTACTTC; CDR3aa: CAAGDRFYEQYF
d_gene: TRBD1; v_gene: TRBV7-2; j_gene: TRBJ1-1; abundance: -; CDR3nt: TGTGCCAGCAGCTCCTCAGAGGGGGCTTGGGCTTTCTTT; CDR3aa: CASSSSEGAWAFF
d_gene: -; v_gene: TRBV2; j_gene: TRBJ2-7; abundance: -; CDR3nt: TGTGCCAGCAAGGTTCCAGGGGCACCCTACGAGCAGTACTTC; CDR3aa: CASKVPGAPYEQYF
d_gene: TRBD1; v_gene: TRBV2; j_gene: TRBJ1-1; abundance: -; CDR3nt: TGTGCCAGCAGGGGAGGACAGGGGAACACTGAAGCTTTCTTT; CDR3aa: CASRGGQGNTEAFF
d_gene: TRBD1; v_gene: TRBV30; j_gene: TRBJ2-1; abundance: -; CDR3nt: TGTGCCTGGAGTGGCAGGGGGACATATGAGCAGTTCTTC; CDR3aa: CAWSGRGTYEQFF
d_gene: -; v_gene: TRBV28; j_gene: TRBJ2-7; abundance: -; CDR3nt: TGTGCCAGCATTGCTGGCGGGACAGCCTCCTACGAGCAGTACTTC; CDR3aa: CASIAGGTASYEQYF
d_gene: TRBD1; v_gene: TRBV27; j_gene: TRBJ2-1; abundance: -; CDR3nt: TGTGCCAGCACGACAGGGGGATTTTACAATGAGCAGTTCTTC; CDR3aa: CASTTGGFYNEQFF
d_gene: TRBD2; v_gene: TRBV6-5; j_gene: TRBJ2-7; abundance: -; CDR3nt: TGTGCCAGCAGTTGGTCTAGCGGGGCCTCCTACGAGCAGTACTTC; CDR3aa: CASSWSSGASYEQYF
d_gene: TRBD2; v_gene: TRBV5-1; j_gene: TRBJ2-7; abundance: once; CDR3nt: TGCGCCAGCAGCTTGGCCAACGGGGGGAGCGAGCAGTACTTC; CDR3aa: CASSLANGGSEQYF
d_gene: -; v_gene: TRBV7-2; j_gene: TRBJ1-5; abundance: -; CDR3nt: TGTGCCAGCAGCACCACCCAGAATCAGCCCCAGCATTTT; CDR3aa: CASSTTQNQPQHF
d_gene: -; v_gene: TRBV4-3; j_gene: TRBJ1-1; abundance: -; CDR3nt: TGCGCCAGCAGCCAAGAATGGGGCAACACTGAAGCTTTCTTT; CDR3aa: CASSQEWGNTEAFF
d_gene: -; v_gene: TRBV7-9; j_gene: TRBJ2-5; abundance: -; CDR3nt: TGTGCCAGCAGCTTATCCCAGGGCTATTCTGCCCAGTACTTC; CDR3aa: CASSLSQGYSAQYF
d_gene: TRBD1; v_gene: TRBV28; j_gene: TRBJ1-1; abundance: -; CDR3nt: TGTGCCAGCAGTCCGGGACAGGGATCTTGGAACACTGAAGCTTTCTTT; CDR3aa: CASSPGQGSWNTEAFF
d_gene: -; v_gene: TRBV29-1; j_gene: TRBJ1-1; abundance: once; CDR3nt: TGCAGCGTTCTCCCCGAGACTGAAGCTTTCTTT; CDR3aa: CSVLPETEAFF
d_gene: -; v_gene: TRBV6-4; j_gene: TRBJ2-1; abundance: few; CDR3nt: TGTGCCAGCAGTGGCCAACCCGGGACAATAAATGAGCAGTTCTTC; CDR3aa: CASSGQPGTINEQFF
d_gene: TRBD1; v_gene: TRBV2; j_gene: TRBJ1-4; abundance: -; CDR3nt: TGTGCCAGCAGGCAGAGGGACAGACCTAATGAAAAACTGTTTTTT; CDR3aa: CASRQRDRPNEKLFF
d_gene: TRBD1; v_gene: TRBV6-1; j_gene: TRBJ1-5; abundance: few; CDR3nt: TGTGCCAGCACCTGGGACAGGGGGCCTCAGCCCCAGCATTTT; CDR3aa: CASTWDRGPQPQHF
d_gene: -; v_gene: TRBV6-4; j_gene: TRBJ2-1; abundance: few; CDR3nt: TGTGCCAGCAGTGGTTCGGCGGGGGCTAGAGGTGAGCAGTTCTTC; CDR3aa: CASSGSAGARGEQFF
d_gene: TRBD1; v_gene: TRBV14; j_gene: TRBJ1-1; abundance: -; CDR3nt: TGTGCCAGCAGCCCCTGGACAGGCTCTAACACTGAAGCTTTCTTT; CDR3aa: CASSPWTGSNTEAFF
d_gene: TRBD2; v_gene: TRBV27; j_gene: TRBJ2-4; abundance: -; CDR3nt: TGTGCCAGCAGTCTCGCCACTAGCGGGGGGGCCGCGAACATTCAGTACTTC; CDR3aa: CASSLATSGGAANIQYF
d_gene: TRBD1; v_gene: TRBV7-3; j_gene: TRBJ1-5; abundance: -; CDR3nt: TGTGCCAGCAGCTTAGACAGGGATCAGCCCCAGCATTTT; CDR3aa: CASSLDRDQPQHF
d_gene: -; v_gene: TRBV7-9; j_gene: TRBJ1-1; abundance: -; CDR3nt: TGTGCCAGCAGCTTATGGCGCAGGGATAAGAACACTGAAGCTTTCTTT; CDR3aa: CASSLWRRDKNTEAFF
d_gene: -; v_gene: TRBV28; j_gene: TRBJ1-2; abundance: -; CDR3nt: TGTGCCAGCAGTAACTCCCGAGGCTACACCTTC; CDR3aa: CASSNSRGYTF
d_gene: TRBD1; v_gene: TRBV29-1; j_gene: TRBJ1-2; abundance: -; CDR3nt: TGCAGCGTTCCCCTAGGGGACAGGGGGCAACGGTATGGCTACACCTTC; CDR3aa: CSVPLGDRGQRYGYTF
d_gene: TRBD2; v_gene: TRBV6-1; j_gene: TRBJ2-3; abundance: -; CDR3nt: TGTGCCAGCAGTGAAGTACCCGGTAGCGGGGGGGCCACAGATACGCAGTATTTT; CDR3aa: CASSEVPGSGGATDTQYF
d_gene: -; v_gene: TRBV9; j_gene: TRBJ2-3; abundance: -; CDR3nt: TGTGCCAGCAGCGCAAACATAGCGGCAGATACGCAGTATTTT; CDR3aa: CASSANIAADTQYF
d_gene: -; v_gene: TRBV18; j_gene: TRBJ2-5; abundance: -; CDR3nt: TGTGCCAGCTCACCAGGCGAGACCCAGTACTTC; CDR3aa: CASSPGETQYF
d_gene: TRBD2; v_gene: TRBV5-1; j_gene: TRBJ2-1; abundance: -; CDR3nt: TGCGCCAGCAGCCAACCTAGCGGAAACAATGAGCAGTTCTTC; CDR3aa: CASSQPSGNNEQFF
d_gene: TRBD1; v_gene: TRBV29-1; j_gene: TRBJ2-2; abundance: -; CDR3nt: TGCAGCGTTTCTCGACAGGGGTTGGACACCGGGGAGCTGTTTTTT; CDR3aa: CSVSRQGLDTGELFF
d_gene: -; v_gene: TRBV7-9; j_gene: TRBJ2-7; abundance: -; CDR3nt: TGTGCCAGCAGCCCATTAACCCAGTCCTACGAGCAGTACTTC; CDR3aa: CASSPLTQSYEQYF
d_gene: -; v_gene: TRBV18; j_gene: TRBJ1-5; abundance: -; CDR3nt: TGTGCCAGCTCACCATACATCAGCGAGAACAATCAGCCCCAGCATTTT; CDR3aa: CASSPYISENNQPQHF
d_gene: -; v_gene: TRBV5-1; j_gene: TRBJ1-4; abundance: once; CDR3nt: TGCGCCAGCAGCTTGTCAATGGGAATCGGAGGGGAAAAACTGTTTTTT; CDR3aa: CASSLSMGIGGEKLFF
d_gene: TRBD1; v_gene: TRBV6-5; j_gene: TRBJ1-2; abundance: -; CDR3nt: TGTGCCAGCAGTTACTCAGGGACAGCCTCTTACTATGGCTACACCTTC; CDR3aa: CASSYSGTASYYGYTF
d_gene: -; v_gene: TRBV10-3; j_gene: TRBJ1-2; abundance: -; CDR3nt: TGTGCCATCAGCGACAGCCCTGGCTATGGCTACACCTTC; CDR3aa: CAISDSPGYGYTF
d_gene: TRBD1; v_gene: TRBV5-8; j_gene: TRBJ1-2; abundance: -; CDR3nt: TGTGCCAGCAGCTTGGGGACAGGGAATGGCTACACCTTC; CDR3aa: CASSLGTGNGYTF